The rows below give T cell receptor beta chains drawn from one sample of a study of blood T cell repertoires in COVID-19. This table comes from immunoSEQ multiplex PCR, and its TCRdb copy is limited to in-frame clones, with some not included. The table records approximately 64,000 clones, more than 75% of them present only once. Sequencing was done on a sample of PBMCs or T cells enriched from blood (not recorded which). All receptors come from a middle-aged woman who had recovered from COVID-19. Both conserved end residues are part of each CDR3. The D gene is left open where the match is weak. Where a row states a size, it is once, few, many or the class of an expanded clone; other rows omit it.

CDR3 protein: CASSFLGANYGYTF
CDR3 DNA: TGTGCCAGCAGCTTTTTGGGCGCTAACTATGGCTACACCTTC
D gene: NA
V gene: TRBV5-4
J gene: TRBJ1-2
clone size: once

CDR3 protein: CASSHHSGGAAGELFF
CDR3 DNA: TGTGCCAGCAGCCACCATAGCGGGGGGGCCGCCGGGGAGCTGTTTTTT
D gene: TRBD2
V gene: TRBV11-3
J gene: TRBJ2-2
clone size: NA

CDR3 protein: CASSPNLAGSTDTQYF
CDR3 DNA: TGCGCCAGCAGCCCTAACCTAGCGGGGAGCACAGATACGCAGTATTTT
D gene: TRBD2
V gene: TRBV5-1
J gene: TRBJ2-3
clone size: NA

CDR3 protein: CASSFRGVEETQYF
CDR3 DNA: TGTGCCAGCAGCTTTCGGGGGGTGGAAGAGACCCAGTACTTC
D gene: TRBD2
V gene: TRBV11-2
J gene: TRBJ2-5
clone size: NA

CDR3 protein: CASSSSSGGATSEQFF
CDR3 DNA: TGTGCCAGCAGCTCCTCTAGCGGGGGGGCCACTAGTGAGCAGTTCTTC
D gene: TRBD2
V gene: TRBV11-2
J gene: TRBJ2-1
clone size: NA

CDR3 protein: CATSEDRGSNQPQHF
CDR3 DNA: TGTGCCACCAGCGAGGACAGGGGTTCCAATCAGCCCCAGCATTTT
D gene: TRBD1
V gene: TRBV15
J gene: TRBJ1-5
clone size: NA

CDR3 protein: CASSSTGFNEKLFF
CDR3 DNA: TGTGCCAGCAGCTCGACAGGCTTTAATGAAAAACTGTTTTTT
D gene: NA
V gene: TRBV5-5
J gene: TRBJ1-4
clone size: NA

CDR3 protein: CASSQEGTSFGDEQFF
CDR3 DNA: TGCGCCAGCAGCCAAGAAGGGACTAGCTTCGGCGATGAGCAGTTCTTC
D gene: TRBD2
V gene: TRBV4-1
J gene: TRBJ2-1
clone size: NA

CDR3 protein: CASQEGRINYGYTF
CDR3 DNA: TGTGCCAGCCAGGAGGGCAGGATTAACTATGGCTACACCTTC
D gene: NA
V gene: TRBV6-5
J gene: TRBJ1-2
clone size: NA

CDR3 protein: CASSLAGSSDTQYF
CDR3 DNA: TGTGCCAGCAGCTTAGCGGGGAGTAGCGATACGCAGTATTTT
D gene: NA
V gene: TRBV7-6
J gene: TRBJ2-3
clone size: once

CDR3 protein: CASSSSIGGPYEQYF
CDR3 DNA: TGTGCCAGCAGCTCCTCAATAGGGGGCCCCTACGAGCAGTACTTC
D gene: TRBD1
V gene: TRBV7-2
J gene: TRBJ2-7
clone size: NA

CDR3 protein: CASSLAQGGFKRTFF
CDR3 DNA: TGCGCCAGCAGCTTGGCTCAGGGAGGGTTTAAAAGAACTTTCTTT
D gene: NA
V gene: TRBV5-1
J gene: TRBJ1-1
clone size: NA

CDR3 protein: CASSHGTSGEYNEQFF
CDR3 DNA: TGTGCCAGCAGCCATGGGACTAGCGGGGAATACAATGAGCAGTTCTTC
D gene: TRBD2
V gene: TRBV4-2
J gene: TRBJ2-1
clone size: NA

CDR3 protein: CASSPQTSGSTDTQYF
CDR3 DNA: TGTGCCAGCTCACCACAGACTAGCGGGAGCACAGATACGCAGTATTTT
D gene: TRBD2
V gene: TRBV18
J gene: TRBJ2-3
clone size: NA

CDR3 protein: CASSVAPAGGRSTGELFF
CDR3 DNA: TGTGCCAGCAGCGTAGCCCCAGCGGGGGGCCGCAGCACCGGGGAGCTGTTTTTT
D gene: TRBD2
V gene: TRBV9
J gene: TRBJ2-2
clone size: NA

CDR3 protein: CASSLDRGPLGTQYF
CDR3 DNA: TGTGCCAGCAGCTTAGACAGGGGACCACTAGGTACGCAGTATTTT
D gene: TRBD1
V gene: TRBV7-6
J gene: TRBJ2-3
clone size: NA

CDR3 protein: CASSLVPGGGYTF
CDR3 DNA: TGTGCCAGCAGCTTGGTCCCAGGGGGAGGCTACACCTTC
D gene: TRBD1
V gene: TRBV11-2
J gene: TRBJ1-2
clone size: NA

CDR3 protein: CASKLGARGAQPQHF
CDR3 DNA: TGTGCCAGTAAATTAGGCGCCAGGGGGGCTCAGCCCCAGCATTTT
D gene: TRBD1
V gene: TRBV19
J gene: TRBJ1-5
clone size: NA

CDR3 protein: CAISERGGTDQPQHF
CDR3 DNA: TGTGCCATCAGTGAAAGGGGGGGCACCGATCAGCCCCAGCATTTT
D gene: NA
V gene: TRBV10-3
J gene: TRBJ1-5
clone size: NA

CDR3 protein: CATSDFESGGAFF
CDR3 DNA: TGTGCCACCAGTGATTTTGAGTCAGGGGGAGCTTTCTTT
D gene: TRBD1
V gene: TRBV24-1
J gene: TRBJ1-1
clone size: NA

CDR3 protein: CASSLGPAGRQETQYF
CDR3 DNA: TGCGCCAGCAGCTTGGGCCCAGCGGGGAGGCAAGAGACCCAGTACTTC
D gene: TRBD2
V gene: TRBV5-1
J gene: TRBJ2-5
clone size: NA

CDR3 protein: CASSQALNRGHSGNTIYF
CDR3 DNA: TGCGCCAGCAGCCAAGCCCTAAACAGGGGGCACTCTGGAAACACCATATATTTT
D gene: TRBD1
V gene: TRBV4-1
J gene: TRBJ1-3
clone size: NA

CDR3 protein: CASSQDLGARTDTQYF
CDR3 DNA: TGTGCCAGCAGCCAAGATTTGGGGGCAAGGACAGATACGCAGTATTTT
D gene: NA
V gene: TRBV4-2
J gene: TRBJ2-3
clone size: NA

CDR3 protein: CASRVKQGAARNQYF
CDR3 DNA: TGTGCCAGCAGGGTGAAACAGGGGGCGGCGCGGAACCAGTACTTC
D gene: TRBD1
V gene: TRBV6-5
J gene: TRBJ2-5
clone size: NA

CDR3 protein: CASSQNVGTGNQPQHF
CDR3 DNA: TGCGCCAGCAGCCAGAACGTGGGGACAGGGAATCAGCCCCAGCATTTT
D gene: TRBD1
V gene: TRBV4-1
J gene: TRBJ1-5
clone size: NA

CDR3 protein: CASSQEGTGSGNTIYF
CDR3 DNA: TGTGCCAGCAGCCAGGAAGGGACAGGGTCTGGAAACACCATATATTTT
D gene: TRBD1
V gene: TRBV3-1/TRBV3-2
J gene: TRBJ1-3
clone size: NA

CDR3 protein: CASSTGALNYGYTF
CDR3 DNA: TGTGCCAGCAGCACAGGGGCGCTTAACTATGGCTACACCTTC
D gene: TRBD1
V gene: TRBV6-5
J gene: TRBJ1-2
clone size: NA

CDR3 protein: CASSLDRQETQYF
CDR3 DNA: TGTGCCAGTAGTTTGGACAGGCAAGAGACCCAGTACTTC
D gene: TRBD1
V gene: TRBV19
J gene: TRBJ2-5
clone size: NA

CDR3 protein: CASKGTGTVQYF
CDR3 DNA: TGTGCCAGCAAAGGGACCGGGACAGTTCAGTACTTC
D gene: TRBD1
V gene: TRBV27
J gene: TRBJ2-5
clone size: NA

CDR3 protein: CAKVGGGYGYTF
CDR3 DNA: TGTGCCAAAGTAGGGGGGGGCTATGGCTACACCTTC
D gene: NA
V gene: TRBV6-5
J gene: TRBJ1-2
clone size: once

CDR3 protein: CASSFTGTGSSPLHF
CDR3 DNA: TGTGCCAGCAGCTTTACCGGGACAGGGAGTTCACCCCTCCACTTT
D gene: TRBD1
V gene: TRBV7-2
J gene: TRBJ1-6
clone size: NA

CDR3 protein: CASRRGIQSTDTQYF
CDR3 DNA: TGTGCCAGCCGCAGGGGGATCCAAAGCACAGATACGCAGTATTTT
D gene: TRBD1
V gene: TRBV6-5
J gene: TRBJ2-3
clone size: NA